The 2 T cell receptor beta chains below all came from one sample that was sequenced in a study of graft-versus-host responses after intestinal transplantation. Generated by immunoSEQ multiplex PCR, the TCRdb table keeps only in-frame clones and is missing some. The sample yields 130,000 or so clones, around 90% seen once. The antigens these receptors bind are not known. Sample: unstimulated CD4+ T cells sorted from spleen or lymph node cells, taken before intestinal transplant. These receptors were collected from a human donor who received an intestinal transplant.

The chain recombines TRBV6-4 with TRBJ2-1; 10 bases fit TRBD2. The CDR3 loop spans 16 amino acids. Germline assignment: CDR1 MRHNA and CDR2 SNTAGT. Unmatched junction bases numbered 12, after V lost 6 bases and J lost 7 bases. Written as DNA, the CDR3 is TGTGCCAGCAGCCCGACCGGGACTAGCGTACGTAATGAGCAGTTCTTC. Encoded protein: CASSPTGTSVRNEQFF.

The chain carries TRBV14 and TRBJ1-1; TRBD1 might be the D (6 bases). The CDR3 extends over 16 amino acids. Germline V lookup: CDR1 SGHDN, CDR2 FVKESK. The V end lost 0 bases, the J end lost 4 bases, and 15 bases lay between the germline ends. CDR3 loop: CASSQDPGGWSTEAFF. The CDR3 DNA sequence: TGTGCCAGCAGCCAAGATCCCGGGGGCTGGAGCACTGAAGCTTTCTTT.